A selection of T cell receptor beta chains follows, all from one sample in a study of cytomegalovirus exposure and HLA in healthy donors. Repertoires were generated with immunoSEQ multiplex PCR, while TCRdb's copy carries only in-frame clones and drops some. The top ten hold around 3.9% of the sample, which has 95,000 to 100,000 clones, approximately 85% seen once. Sequencing was done on a sample of PBMCs. The receptors here all came from a man aged 25-45 years in good health and CMV-seronegative. Each CDR3 is given with its conserved first and last residue. A D gene is named only where the DNA matches it firmly. Size is stated for part of the rows, as once, few or many counts, or as a class when the clone is expanded.

clone size: once
J gene: TRBJ1-2
D gene: .
V gene: TRBV18
CDR3 DNA: TGTGCCAGCTCACCACCCCAACAGGGACATGGCTACACCTTC
CDR3 protein: CASSPPQQGHGYTF

clone size: once
J gene: TRBJ2-1
D gene: .
V gene: TRBV6-1
CDR3 DNA: TGTGCCAGCAGTGAACTAGTCATTGAGCAGTTCTTC
CDR3 protein: CASSELVIEQFF

clone size: .
J gene: TRBJ2-7
D gene: .
V gene: TRBV14
CDR3 DNA: TGTGCCAGCAGCCATAACTACGAGCAGTACTTC
CDR3 protein: CASSHNYEQYF

clone size: .
J gene: TRBJ1-3
D gene: .
V gene: TRBV18
CDR3 DNA: TGTGCCAGCTCACCCACCGGTAGGGGAAGCTCTGGAAACACCATATATTTT
CDR3 protein: CASSPTGRGSSGNTIYF

clone size: .
J gene: TRBJ1-1
D gene: TRBD1
V gene: TRBV5-4
CDR3 DNA: TGTGCCAGCAGCCCAAGACAGGGGAACACTGAAGCTTTCTTT
CDR3 protein: CASSPRQGNTEAFF

clone size: .
J gene: TRBJ2-5
D gene: TRBD1
V gene: TRBV7-8
CDR3 DNA: TGTGCCAGCAGCCGACAGGGGTTGGAGACCCAGTACTTC
CDR3 protein: CASSRQGLETQYF

clone size: .
J gene: TRBJ1-5
D gene: .
V gene: TRBV27
CDR3 DNA: TGTGCCAGCAGTTTACAGGGTTACAAGCCCCAGCATTTT
CDR3 protein: CASSLQGYKPQHF

clone size: .
J gene: TRBJ2-3
D gene: .
V gene: TRBV21-1
CDR3 DNA: TGTGCCAGCAGCAATCTGGAGGGGGATACGCAGTATTTT
CDR3 protein: CASSNLEGDTQYF

clone size: .
J gene: TRBJ1-2
D gene: .
V gene: TRBV20-1
CDR3 DNA: TGCAGTGCTAGAGGAGGGTGGGGCTACACCTTC
CDR3 protein: CSARGGWGYTF

clone size: .
J gene: TRBJ2-5
D gene: .
V gene: TRBV30
CDR3 DNA: TGTGCCTGGCAGGGCCGGGCCTGGTACCAAGAGACCCAGTACTTC
CDR3 protein: CAWQGRAWYQETQYF

clone size: .
J gene: TRBJ2-5
D gene: .
V gene: TRBV6-1
CDR3 DNA: TGTGCCAGCAATAGGGAGGAGTGGGAGACCCAGTACTTC
CDR3 protein: CASNREEWETQYF

clone size: few
J gene: TRBJ2-1
D gene: .
V gene: TRBV30
CDR3 DNA: TGTGCCTGGAGTAGGGGTGGGTACAATGAGCAGTTCTTC
CDR3 protein: CAWSRGGYNEQFF

clone size: .
J gene: TRBJ2-7
D gene: TRBD2
V gene: TRBV10-3
CDR3 DNA: TGTGCCATCAGTGAGAGCGGGAGCTACGAGCAGTACTTC
CDR3 protein: CAISESGSYEQYF

clone size: .
J gene: TRBJ2-7
D gene: .
V gene: TRBV7-9
CDR3 DNA: TGTGCCAGCAGCTTAGAGGAGAGGCGCTACGAGCAGTACTTC
CDR3 protein: CASSLEERRYEQYF

clone size: .
J gene: TRBJ2-3
D gene: .
V gene: TRBV29-1
CDR3 DNA: TGCAGCGTTGGAGGGCGCGTAAGCACAGATACGCAGTATTTT
CDR3 protein: CSVGGRVSTDTQYF

clone size: .
J gene: TRBJ2-3
D gene: .
V gene: TRBV18
CDR3 DNA: TGTGCCAGCTCACCACCGGTGGGCATTCCTGGCACAGATACGCAGTATTTT
CDR3 protein: CASSPPVGIPGTDTQYF

clone size: .
J gene: TRBJ2-5
D gene: .
V gene: TRBV27
CDR3 DNA: TGTGCCAGCAGTGCTGCCGAGACTGTGTACTTC
CDR3 protein: CASSAAETVYF

clone size: .
J gene: TRBJ2-1
D gene: TRBD2
V gene: TRBV5-1
CDR3 DNA: TGCGCCAGCAGCTCAATAGGTAGCGGGGGGGCGAAAGTCTACAATGAGCAGTTCTTC
CDR3 protein: CASSSIGSGGAKVYNEQFF

clone size: .
J gene: TRBJ2-5
D gene: TRBD1
V gene: TRBV5-6
CDR3 DNA: TGTGCCAGCAGCCAACCAGGGACAGATCAAGAGACCCAGTACTTC
CDR3 protein: CASSQPGTDQETQYF

clone size: .
J gene: TRBJ2-7
D gene: TRBD1
V gene: TRBV30
CDR3 DNA: TGTGCCTGGAGTATAACAGGGGGCCACGAGCAGTACTTC
CDR3 protein: CAWSITGGHEQYF

clone size: .
J gene: TRBJ1-6
D gene: .
V gene: TRBV9
CDR3 DNA: TGTGCCAGCAGCGACGGAAACAGTAATTCACCCCTCCACTTT
CDR3 protein: CASSDGNSNSPLHF

clone size: .
J gene: TRBJ2-1
D gene: TRBD2
V gene: TRBV30
CDR3 DNA: TGTGCCTGGAGCGAGCGACTAGCGAGGCCGTTCTTC
CDR3 protein: CAWSERLARPFF

clone size: .
J gene: TRBJ2-3
D gene: TRBD1
V gene: TRBV27
CDR3 DNA: TGTGCCAGCAGTCCCCGGACAGGGACGGCAGATACGCAGTATTTT
CDR3 protein: CASSPRTGTADTQYF

clone size: .
J gene: TRBJ1-5
D gene: TRBD1
V gene: TRBV28
CDR3 DNA: TGTGCCAGCAGTTTTTTGCAGGGGGATCAGCCCCAGCATTTT
CDR3 protein: CASSFLQGDQPQHF

clone size: .
J gene: TRBJ2-6
D gene: .
V gene: TRBV5-1
CDR3 DNA: TGCGCCAGCAGCTGGGTACAGGGAGCCGATGGGGCCAACGTCCTGACTTTC
CDR3 protein: CASSWVQGADGANVLTF

clone size: .
J gene: TRBJ1-2
D gene: .
V gene: TRBV5-8
CDR3 DNA: TGTGCCAGCAGTGTTGGGGAAACAGGGTTTTCCTATGGCTACACCTTC
CDR3 protein: CASSVGETGFSYGYTF

clone size: .
J gene: TRBJ2-6
D gene: .
V gene: TRBV6-1
CDR3 DNA: TGTGCCAGCAGTGAAGAGTCGAGGAGAGGGGCCAACGTCCTGACTTTC
CDR3 protein: CASSEESRRGANVLTF

clone size: .
J gene: TRBJ1-2
D gene: TRBD1
V gene: TRBV5-8
CDR3 DNA: TGTGCCAGCAGCCCGAGGGGGCGCAACTATGGCTACACCTTC
CDR3 protein: CASSPRGRNYGYTF

clone size: .
J gene: TRBJ2-2
D gene: TRBD2
V gene: TRBV7-2
CDR3 DNA: TGTGCCAGCACTTTAGCGGGAGACACCGGGGAGCTGTTTTTT
CDR3 protein: CASTLAGDTGELFF

clone size: .
J gene: TRBJ2-1
D gene: .
V gene: TRBV6-1
CDR3 DNA: TGTGCCAGCATCCTCATGAAGGGGCAGTACAATGAGCAGTTCTTC
CDR3 protein: CASILMKGQYNEQFF

clone size: .
J gene: TRBJ2-5
D gene: .
V gene: TRBV4-1
CDR3 DNA: TGCGCCAGCAGCCAAGATTCGGGGAGGGAGACCCAGTACTTC
CDR3 protein: CASSQDSGRETQYF

clone size: .
J gene: TRBJ2-2
D gene: .
V gene: TRBV25-1
CDR3 DNA: TGTGCCAGCAGTGTCCAGGCACAACCCACCGGGGAGCTGTTTTTT
CDR3 protein: CASSVQAQPTGELFF

clone size: .
J gene: TRBJ2-1
D gene: TRBD1
V gene: TRBV25-1
CDR3 DNA: TGTGTCAGCAGTGATGGGACAGGGGGAAGACCTTTTTACAATGAGCAGTTCTTC
CDR3 protein: CVSSDGTGGRPFYNEQFF

clone size: .
J gene: TRBJ1-1
D gene: .
V gene: TRBV9
CDR3 DNA: TGTGCCAGCAGCGTAACTCTGAACACTGAAGCTTTCTTT
CDR3 protein: CASSVTLNTEAFF

clone size: .
J gene: TRBJ1-3
D gene: .
V gene: TRBV6-5
CDR3 DNA: TGTGCCAGCACTCCCCCCGGCGGTTCTGGAAACACCATATATTTT
CDR3 protein: CASTPPGGSGNTIYF

clone size: .
J gene: TRBJ1-3
D gene: .
V gene: TRBV20-1
CDR3 DNA: TGCAGTGCTAGGGAAAGCGGAGAGTCATATTTT
CDR3 protein: CSARESGESYF

clone size: .
J gene: TRBJ2-7
D gene: .
V gene: TRBV29-1
CDR3 DNA: TGCAGCGCCCAGGCGGCCGAGGGGCAGTACTTC
CDR3 protein: CSAQAAEGQYF

clone size: .
J gene: TRBJ1-1
D gene: TRBD1
V gene: TRBV9
CDR3 DNA: TGTGCCAGCAGCGCCGGACAGGGGCCCCATCGGAACACTGAAGCTTTCTTT
CDR3 protein: CASSAGQGPHRNTEAFF

clone size: .
J gene: TRBJ2-1
D gene: TRBD2
V gene: TRBV7-3
CDR3 DNA: TGTGCCAGCAGCTCCGGACTAGATGGCGATGAGCAGTTCTTC
CDR3 protein: CASSSGLDGDEQFF

clone size: .
J gene: TRBJ1-3
D gene: .
V gene: TRBV5-1
CDR3 DNA: TGCGCCAGCAGCTTGGACAGGGCTGGAAACACCATATATTTT
CDR3 protein: CASSLDRAGNTIYF

clone size: .
J gene: TRBJ1-4
D gene: .
V gene: TRBV7-9
CDR3 DNA: TGTGCCAGCAGCTTATACAGTACAACTAATGAAAAACTGTTTTTT
CDR3 protein: CASSLYSTTNEKLFF

clone size: .
J gene: TRBJ2-3
D gene: TRBD2
V gene: TRBV9
CDR3 DNA: TGTGCCAGCAGCGTCCTTAGCGGGGGGGCCGGAGATACGCAGTATTTT
CDR3 protein: CASSVLSGGAGDTQYF

clone size: few
J gene: TRBJ2-7
D gene: TRBD2
V gene: TRBV7-2
CDR3 DNA: TGTGCCAGCAGCCTAACCGGGCCCCGGGGGGGGGAGCAGTACTTC
CDR3 protein: CASSLTGPRGGEQYF

clone size: .
J gene: TRBJ1-4
D gene: .
V gene: TRBV4-2
CDR3 DNA: TGTGCCAGCAGCCAAGATCCCGCTCGGAGTAATGAAAAACTGTTTTTT
CDR3 protein: CASSQDPARSNEKLFF

clone size: .
J gene: TRBJ2-7
D gene: .
V gene: TRBV28
CDR3 DNA: TGTGCCAGCACCCTACAGGAATCGGGTTACGAGCAGTACTTC
CDR3 protein: CASTLQESGYEQYF

clone size: .
J gene: TRBJ2-5
D gene: .
V gene: TRBV6-5
CDR3 DNA: TGTGCCAGCAGTTACGGGAGGAAAGAGACCCAGTACTTC
CDR3 protein: CASSYGRKETQYF

clone size: .
J gene: TRBJ2-7
D gene: .
V gene: TRBV5-8
CDR3 DNA: TGTGCCAGCAGCTTAGGGGGATCCAATTCCTACGAGCAGTACTTC
CDR3 protein: CASSLGGSNSYEQYF

clone size: .
J gene: TRBJ2-7
D gene: TRBD1
V gene: TRBV6-6
CDR3 DNA: TGTGCCAGCAGTTCCTCCGGGACAGGGACCTACGAGCAGTACTTC
CDR3 protein: CASSSSGTGTYEQYF

clone size: .
J gene: TRBJ2-7
D gene: .
V gene: TRBV30
CDR3 DNA: TGTGCCTGGAGTGTATCCGCTGGGAGCGAGCAGTACTTC
CDR3 protein: CAWSVSAGSEQYF

clone size: .
J gene: TRBJ2-7
D gene: .
V gene: TRBV11-2
CDR3 DNA: TGTGCCAGCAGGAGGGGGGGGTCTTCCTACGAGCAGTACTTC
CDR3 protein: CASRRGGSSYEQYF